This T cell receptor beta chain is from a study of blood T cell repertoires in COVID-19. About the study: From T cells, B-cell-depleted T cells, or PBMCs came the material, which was cDNA or gDNA.

Data came from immunoSEQ multiplex PCR; TCRdb stores just in-frame clones and leaves some out. The table lists around 200,000 clones, around 87% of them singletons. The CDR3 loop spans 15 amino acids. V was clipped by 2 bases and J by 8 bases; unmatched bases: 6. CDR1 and CDR2 from the germline V gene are MNHNS and SASEGT. The sequenced material came from peripheral blood. This clonotype was sampled from a man aged 40-49 years with active or convalescent COVID-19. The V gene is TRBV6-1, the J gene TRBJ1-2; 12 bases align to TRBD1. The CDR3 nucleotides read TGTGCCAGCAGTGAAAGGGGGACAGGGGGCAGAGGCTACACCTTC. Translated, it gives CASSERGTGGRGYTF.